The entry below describes one T cell receptor beta chain. Its matching antigen is unknown. The data belong to a study of Ad26.COV2.S vaccination and SARS-CoV-2 variants. Study in general: Within the COV1001 Ad26.COV2.S trial arm, the donor was enrolled. By the intramuscular route, Ad26.COV2.S was given once, or twice 56 days apart. Study outcomes and limitations: Vaccine and placebo groups showed comparable non-spike TCR breadth. Reported findings describe substantial breadth in spike-specific CD8+ and CD4+ T cell responses following vaccination.

Treatment: roughly 18 received Ad26.COV2.S at low or high dose, single or two shots; five or six received placebo; per-sample allocation not given. On day 63 after the first injection, vaccine and placebo recipients gave samples. The V end was cut by 1 base, the J end by 4 bases, with 13 bases between. From germline, CDR1 is SGHVS and CDR2 FNYEAQ. The CDR3 spans 16 residues. Generated by immunoSEQ multiplex PCR, the TCRdb table keeps only in-frame clones and is missing some. The sample lists over 350,000 clones, approximately 86% occurring once. The sample here was peripheral blood, taken in a trial of Ad26.COV2.S vaccine versus placebo. This clonotype was obtained from a person between 18 and 65 years old who received the Ad26.COV2.S COVID-19 vaccine or a placebo. V usage is TRBV7-6 and J usage is TRBJ1-4, with D uncertain. The CDR3 DNA follows: TGTGCCAGCAGCTTAGAAACCCGGACGATTAATGAAAAACTGTTTTTT. This gives the protein CASSLETRTINEKLFF.